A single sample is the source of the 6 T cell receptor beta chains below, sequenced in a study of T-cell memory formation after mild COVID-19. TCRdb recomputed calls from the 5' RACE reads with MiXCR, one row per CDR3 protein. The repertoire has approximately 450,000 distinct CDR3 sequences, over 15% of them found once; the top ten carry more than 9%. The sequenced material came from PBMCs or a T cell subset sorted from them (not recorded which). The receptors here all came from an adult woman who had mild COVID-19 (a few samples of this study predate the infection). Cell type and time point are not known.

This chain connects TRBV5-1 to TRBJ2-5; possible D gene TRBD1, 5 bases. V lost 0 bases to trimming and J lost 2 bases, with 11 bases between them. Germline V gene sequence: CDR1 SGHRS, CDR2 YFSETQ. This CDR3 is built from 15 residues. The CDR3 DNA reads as TGCGCCAGCAGCTTGGATGGTGGGGCTCAAGAGACCCAGTACTTC. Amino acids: CASSLDGGAQETQYF.

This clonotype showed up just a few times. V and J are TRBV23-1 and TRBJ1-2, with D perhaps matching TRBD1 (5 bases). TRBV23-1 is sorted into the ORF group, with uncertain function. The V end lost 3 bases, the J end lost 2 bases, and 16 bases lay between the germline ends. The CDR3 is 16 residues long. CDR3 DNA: TGCGCCAGCAGTCATCGGCGATTTTGGGGCAACTATGGCTACACCTTC. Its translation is CASSHRRFWGNYGYTF.

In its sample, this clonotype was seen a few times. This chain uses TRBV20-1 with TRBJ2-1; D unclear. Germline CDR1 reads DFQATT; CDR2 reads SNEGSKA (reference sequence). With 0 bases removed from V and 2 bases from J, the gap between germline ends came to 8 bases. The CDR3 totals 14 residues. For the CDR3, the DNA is TGCAGTGCTAGAGATGGGCCTCCCTACAATGAGCAGTTCTTC. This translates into CSARDGPPYNEQFF.

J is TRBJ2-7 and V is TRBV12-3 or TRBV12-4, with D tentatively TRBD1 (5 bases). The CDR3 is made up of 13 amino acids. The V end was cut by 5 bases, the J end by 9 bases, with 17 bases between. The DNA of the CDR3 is TGTGCCAGCAGTCTAACAGGAGTGTATGGGCAGTACTTC. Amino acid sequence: CASSLTGVYGQYF.

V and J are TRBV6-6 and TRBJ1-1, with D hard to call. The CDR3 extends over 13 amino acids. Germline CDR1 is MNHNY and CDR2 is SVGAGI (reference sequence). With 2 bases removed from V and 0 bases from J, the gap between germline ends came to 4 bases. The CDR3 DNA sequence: TGTGCCAGCAGTTACATCCTGAACACTGAAGCTTTCTTT. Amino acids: CASSYILNTEAFF.

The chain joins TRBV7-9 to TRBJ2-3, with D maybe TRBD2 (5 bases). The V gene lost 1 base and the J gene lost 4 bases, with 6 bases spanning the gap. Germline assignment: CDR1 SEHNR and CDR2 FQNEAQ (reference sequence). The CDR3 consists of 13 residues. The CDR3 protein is CASSLEGADTQYF. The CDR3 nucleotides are TGTGCCAGCAGCTTAGAGGGAGCAGATACGCAGTATTTT.